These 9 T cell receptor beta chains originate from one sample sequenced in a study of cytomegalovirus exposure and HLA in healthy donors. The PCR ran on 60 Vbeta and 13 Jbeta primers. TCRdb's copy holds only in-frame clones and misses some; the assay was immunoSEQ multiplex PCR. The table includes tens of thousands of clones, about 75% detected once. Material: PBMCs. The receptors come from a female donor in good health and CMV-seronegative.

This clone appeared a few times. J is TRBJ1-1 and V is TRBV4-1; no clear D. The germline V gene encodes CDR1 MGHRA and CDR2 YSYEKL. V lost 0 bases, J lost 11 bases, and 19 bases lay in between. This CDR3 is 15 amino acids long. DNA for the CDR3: TGCGCCAGCAGCCAAGATCTGAAGGAAACGGTGAGGGCTTTCTTT. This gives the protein CASSQDLKETVRAFF.

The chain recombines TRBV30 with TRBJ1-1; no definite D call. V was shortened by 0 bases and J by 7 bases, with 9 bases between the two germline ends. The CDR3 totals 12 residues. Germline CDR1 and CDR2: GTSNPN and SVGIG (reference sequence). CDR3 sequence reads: CAWSVHNGEAFF. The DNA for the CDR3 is TGTGCCTGGAGTGTACACAATGGTGAAGCTTTCTTT.

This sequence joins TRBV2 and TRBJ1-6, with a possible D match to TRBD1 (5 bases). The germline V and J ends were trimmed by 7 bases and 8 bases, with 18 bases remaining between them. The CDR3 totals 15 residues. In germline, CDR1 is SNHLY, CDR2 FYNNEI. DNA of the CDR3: TGTGCCAGCACCCAAGGGGCCCAGACGGATTCACCCCTCCACTTT. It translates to CASTQGAQTDSPLHF. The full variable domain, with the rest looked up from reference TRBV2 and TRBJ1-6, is EPEVTQTPSHQVTQMGQEVILRCVPISNHLYFYWYRQILGQKVEFLVSFYNNEISEKSEIFDDQFSVERPDGSNFTLKIRSTKLEDSAMYFCASTQGAQTDSPLHFGNGTRLTVT.

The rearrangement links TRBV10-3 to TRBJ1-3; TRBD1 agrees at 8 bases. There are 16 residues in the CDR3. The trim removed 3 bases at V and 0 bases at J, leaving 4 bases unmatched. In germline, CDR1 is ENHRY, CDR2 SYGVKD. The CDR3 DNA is TGTGCCATCAGTGACAGGGGGCAGAGCTCTGGAAACACCATATATTTT. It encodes CAISDRGQSSGNTIYF.

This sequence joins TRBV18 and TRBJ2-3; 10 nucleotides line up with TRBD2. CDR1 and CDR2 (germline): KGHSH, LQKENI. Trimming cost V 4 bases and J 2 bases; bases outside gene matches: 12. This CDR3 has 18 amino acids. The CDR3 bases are TGTGCCAGCTCACGGGATAGCGGGAGGCCCCTACCCACAGATACGCAGTATTTT. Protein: CASSRDSGRPLPTDTQYF.

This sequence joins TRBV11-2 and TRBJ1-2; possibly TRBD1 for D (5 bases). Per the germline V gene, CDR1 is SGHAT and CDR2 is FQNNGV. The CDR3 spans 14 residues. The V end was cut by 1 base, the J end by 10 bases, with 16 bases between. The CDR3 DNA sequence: TGTGCCAGCAGCTTAGCCAGGGATCAGTTCGACTACACCTTC. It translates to CASSLARDQFDYTF.

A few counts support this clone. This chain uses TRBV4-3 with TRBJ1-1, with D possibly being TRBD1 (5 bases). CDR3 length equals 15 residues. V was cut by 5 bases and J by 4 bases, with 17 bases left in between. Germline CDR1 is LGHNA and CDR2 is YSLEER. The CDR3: CASSVSYGGTTEAFF. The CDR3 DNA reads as TGCGCCAGCAGCGTCTCATACGGGGGGACCACTGAAGCTTTCTTT.

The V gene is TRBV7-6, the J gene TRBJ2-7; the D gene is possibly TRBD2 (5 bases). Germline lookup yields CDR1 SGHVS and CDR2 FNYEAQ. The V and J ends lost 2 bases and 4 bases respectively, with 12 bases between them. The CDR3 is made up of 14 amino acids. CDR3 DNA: TGTGCCAGCAGCTTATACGAGGGAGCTTACGAGCAGTACTTC. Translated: CASSLYEGAYEQYF.

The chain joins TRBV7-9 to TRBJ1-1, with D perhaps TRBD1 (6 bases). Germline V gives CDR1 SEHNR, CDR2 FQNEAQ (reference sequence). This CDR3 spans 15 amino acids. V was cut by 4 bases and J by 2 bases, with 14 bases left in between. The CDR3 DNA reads TGTGCCAGCAGCTACTCGACAGGCTCAAACACTGAAGCTTTCTTT. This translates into CASSYSTGSNTEAFF. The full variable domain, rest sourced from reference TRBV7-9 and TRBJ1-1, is DTGVSQNPRHKITKRGQNVTFRCDPISEHNRLYWYRQTLGQGPEFLTYFQNEAQLEKSRLLSDRFSAERPKGSFSTLEIQRTEQGDSAMYLCASSYSTGSNTEAFFGQGTRLTVV.